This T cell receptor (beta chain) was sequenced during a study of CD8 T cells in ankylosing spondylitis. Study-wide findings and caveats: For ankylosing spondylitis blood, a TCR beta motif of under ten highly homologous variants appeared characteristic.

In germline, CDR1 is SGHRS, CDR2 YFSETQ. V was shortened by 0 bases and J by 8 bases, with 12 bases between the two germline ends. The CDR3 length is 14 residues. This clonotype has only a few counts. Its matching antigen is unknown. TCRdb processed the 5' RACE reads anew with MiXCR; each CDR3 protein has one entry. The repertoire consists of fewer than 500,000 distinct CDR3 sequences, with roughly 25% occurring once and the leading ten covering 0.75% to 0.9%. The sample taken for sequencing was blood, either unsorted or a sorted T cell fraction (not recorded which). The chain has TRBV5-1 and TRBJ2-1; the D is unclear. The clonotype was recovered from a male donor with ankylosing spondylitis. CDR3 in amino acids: CASSLAGPPDEQFF. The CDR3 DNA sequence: TGCGCCAGCAGCTTGGCCGGACCACCCGATGAGCAGTTCTTC.